Below, one T cell receptor (beta chain) is given with its context. What it binds is unknown. This sample was included in a study of blood T cells in healthy people across ages. With a J-beta primer mix and a sample-barcoded 5' primer, a second PCR ran 7 to 11 cycles. A template-switch adaptor that had 12 random nucleotides put a tag on each cDNA molecule. TCRdb processed the 5' RACE reads anew with MiXCR; each CDR3 protein has one entry. The table lists approximately 810,000 distinct CDR3 sequences, under 30% of them singletons. Overall study findings and caveats: Older age went with lower TCR beta diversity per million T cells, in a roughly linear way.

The CDR3 is made up of 13 amino acids. The germline CDR1 and CDR2 sequences are SGHDN and FVKESK. Trimming removed 5 bases at V and 7 bases at J, with 12 bases between. The receptor comes from a woman of 80 years or more in good health. Input material: blood. The chain joins TRBV14 to TRBJ1-5; D perhaps matches TRBD1 (6 bases). CDR3 in amino acids: CASSDRTDQPQHF. CDR3 sequence (DNA): TGTGCCAGCAGCGACAGGACCGACCAGCCCCAGCATTTT.